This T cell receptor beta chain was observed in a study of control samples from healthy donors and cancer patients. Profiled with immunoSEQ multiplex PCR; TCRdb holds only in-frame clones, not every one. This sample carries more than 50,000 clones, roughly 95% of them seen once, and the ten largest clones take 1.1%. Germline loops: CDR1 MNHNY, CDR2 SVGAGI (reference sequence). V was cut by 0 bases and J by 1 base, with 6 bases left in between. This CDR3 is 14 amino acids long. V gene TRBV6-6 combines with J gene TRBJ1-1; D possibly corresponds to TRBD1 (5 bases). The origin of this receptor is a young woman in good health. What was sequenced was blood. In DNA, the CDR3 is TGTGCCAGCAGTTACTCGACAGCGAACACTGAAGCTTTCTTT. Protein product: CASSYSTANTEAFF.